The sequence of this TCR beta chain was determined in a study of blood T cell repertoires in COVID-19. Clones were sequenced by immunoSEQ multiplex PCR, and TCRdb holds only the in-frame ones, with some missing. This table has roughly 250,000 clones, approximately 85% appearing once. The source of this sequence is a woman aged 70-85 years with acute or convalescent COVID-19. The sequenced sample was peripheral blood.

The CDR3 DNA follows: TGTGCCAGCAGCGAAACCGGGACAGGACAACAAGAGACCCAGTACTTC. Translated, it gives CASSETGTGQQETQYF. The chain uses TRBV7-9 and TRBJ2-5; 8 bases line up with TRBD1. Germline lookup yields CDR1 SEHNR and CDR2 FQNEAQ (reference sequence). The CDR3 is made up of 16 amino acids. V shed 5 bases, J shed 2 bases, and the junction held 10 bases outside the gene matches.